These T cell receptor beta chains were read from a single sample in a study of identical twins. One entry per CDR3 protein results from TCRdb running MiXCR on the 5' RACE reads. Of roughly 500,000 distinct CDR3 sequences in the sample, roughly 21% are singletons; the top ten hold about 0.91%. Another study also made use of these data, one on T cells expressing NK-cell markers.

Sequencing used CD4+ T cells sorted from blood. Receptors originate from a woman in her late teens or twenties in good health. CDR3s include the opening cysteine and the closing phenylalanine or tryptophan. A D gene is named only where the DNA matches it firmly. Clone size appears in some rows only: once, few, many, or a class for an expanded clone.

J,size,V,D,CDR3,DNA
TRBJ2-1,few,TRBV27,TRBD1,CASRDGRGADRGLYNEQFF,TGTGCCAGCAGGGACGGTCGGGGGGCGGACAGGGGACTTTACAATGAGCAGTTCTTC
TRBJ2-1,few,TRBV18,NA,CASSPTTNEQFF,TGTGCCAGCTCCCCGACGACCAATGAGCAGTTCTTC
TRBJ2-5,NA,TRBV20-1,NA,CSARGLLQETQYF,TGCAGTGCTAGAGGACTTCTTCAAGAGACCCAGTACTTC
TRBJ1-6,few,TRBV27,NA,CASSPRWTPNSPLHF,TGTGCCAGCAGTCCCCGATGGACACCCAATTCACCCCTCCACTTT
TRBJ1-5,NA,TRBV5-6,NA,CASSKDGSLNQPQHF,TGTGCCAGCAGCAAGGACGGGTCCCTCAATCAGCCCCAGCATTTT
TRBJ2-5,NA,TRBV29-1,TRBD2,CSVEGPRLAGGLETQYF,TGCAGCGTTGAAGGTCCCCGACTAGCGGGAGGGCTAGAGACCCAGTACTTC
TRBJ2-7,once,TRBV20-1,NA,CSARDPIYEQYF,TGCAGTGCCCGGGACCCGATCTACGAGCAGTACTTC
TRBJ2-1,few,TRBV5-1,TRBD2,CASSFTLAGGEQFF,TGCGCCAGCAGCTTCACACTAGCGGGGGGTGAGCAGTTCTTC
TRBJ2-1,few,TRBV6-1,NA,CASSELFGDEQFF,TGTGCCAGCAGTGAGCTCTTTGGGGATGAGCAGTTCTTC
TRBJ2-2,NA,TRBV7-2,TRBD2,CASSLSGLAGDTGELFF,TGTGCCAGCAGCTTAAGTGGGCTAGCGGGGGACACCGGGGAGCTGTTTTTT
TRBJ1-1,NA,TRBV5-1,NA,CASSWTHGTEAFF,TGCGCCAGCAGCTGGACCCACGGCACTGAAGCTTTCTTT
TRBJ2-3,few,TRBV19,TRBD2,CASRPGLAGVQAQYF,TGTGCCAGTCGTCCGGGACTAGCGGGAGTTCAAGCGCAGTATTTT
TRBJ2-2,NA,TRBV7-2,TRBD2,CASSTTSGGLTGELFF,TGTGCCAGCAGCACCACTAGCGGGGGGCTCACCGGGGAGCTGTTTTTT
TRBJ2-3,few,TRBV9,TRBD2,CASQPGLAGGSTDTQYF,TGTGCCAGCCAGCCGGGACTAGCGGGGGGTAGCACAGATACGCAGTATTTT
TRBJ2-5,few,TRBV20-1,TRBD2,CSAQGLAGAKETQYF,TGCAGTGCACAAGGACTAGCGGGGGCGAAAGAGACCCAGTACTTC
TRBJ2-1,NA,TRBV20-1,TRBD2,CSGGSGSRNEQFF,TGCAGTGGTGGGAGCGGGAGTAGGAATGAGCAGTTCTTC
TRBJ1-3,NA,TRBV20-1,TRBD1,CSASRQGIARNTIYF,TGCAGTGCTAGCCGACAGGGGATCGCGAGAAACACCATATATTTT
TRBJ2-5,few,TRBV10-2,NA,CASSELGYSGETQYF,TGCGCCAGCAGTGAGTTGGGGTATTCGGGAGAGACCCAGTACTTC
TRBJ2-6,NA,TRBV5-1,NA,CASRSEVGANVLTF,TGCGCCAGCAGGTCCGAGGTTGGGGCCAACGTCCTGACTTTC
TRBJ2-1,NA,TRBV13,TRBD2,CASSLQTSRGEQFF,TGTGCCAGCAGCCTCCAGACTAGCCGAGGGGAGCAGTTCTTC
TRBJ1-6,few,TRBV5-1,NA,CASSSEVGDYSPLHF,TGCGCCAGCAGTTCCGAGGTGGGGGACTACTCACCCCTCCACTTT
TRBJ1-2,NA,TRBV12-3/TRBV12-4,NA,CASSLRAGTYGYTF,TGTGCCAGCAGTTTAAGAGCAGGAACCTATGGCTACACCTTC
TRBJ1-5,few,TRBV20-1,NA,CSARDTGKGQPQHF,TGCAGTGCTAGGGATACAGGGAAGGGGCAGCCCCAGCATTTT
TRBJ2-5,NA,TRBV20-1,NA,CSARDVRFQETQYF,TGCAGTGCTAGAGATGTGCGTTTCCAAGAGACCCAGTACTTC
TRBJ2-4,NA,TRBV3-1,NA,CASSVRLAKNIQYF,TGTGCCAGCAGCGTACGCCTGGCCAAAAACATTCAGTACTTC
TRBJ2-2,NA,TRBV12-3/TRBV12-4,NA,CASSLGRGLGELFF,TGTGCCAGCAGTTTGGGACGGGGATTGGGAGAGCTGTTTTTT
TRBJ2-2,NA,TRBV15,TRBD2,CATSRDVSSGLTGELFF,TGTGCCACCAGCAGAGATGTTTCTAGCGGCCTCACCGGGGAGCTGTTTTTT
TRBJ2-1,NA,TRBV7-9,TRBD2,CASHLGLARPSPAEQFF,TGTGCCAGCCACTTAGGACTAGCACGTCCCTCACCTGCTGAGCAGTTCTTC
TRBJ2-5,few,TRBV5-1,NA,CASSPDPTETQYF,TGCGCCAGCAGCCCTGACCCCACCGAGACCCAGTACTTC
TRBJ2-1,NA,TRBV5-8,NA,CASTPISYNEQFF,TGTGCCAGCACACCTATTTCCTACAATGAGCAGTTCTTC
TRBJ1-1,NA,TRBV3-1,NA,CASSQGGPDQAFF,TGTGCCAGCAGCCAAGGAGGACCGGACCAAGCTTTCTTT
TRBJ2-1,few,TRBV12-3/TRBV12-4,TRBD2,CASSPRAGGYNNEQFF,TGTGCCAGCAGTCCCCGAGCGGGAGGCTACAACAATGAGCAGTTCTTC
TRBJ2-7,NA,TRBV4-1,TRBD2,CASSPSAGEVYEQYF,TGCGCCAGCAGCCCCTCAGCGGGAGAAGTCTACGAGCAGTACTTC